Below, 22 T cell receptor beta chains from the same sample are listed, as sequenced in a study of beta chain features in type 1 diabetes. Study findings and constraints: The study found moderately but significantly shorter TCRB CDR3s in all four CD4+ subsets of Type 1 diabetes patients.

Expressed TCRB transcripts got sequenced, as all isolated RNA was reverse transcribed. This table comes from immunoSEQ multiplex PCR, and its TCRdb copy is limited to in-frame clones, with some not included. The sample has 640,000 or so clones, 13% seen once; the top ten hold 0.022%. No antigen is known for these receptors. Sequencing was done on a sample of naive CD4+ T cells from blood. Receptors originate from a man aged 18 to 30 with type 1 diabetes.

The V and J genes are TRBV10-3 and TRBJ2-5; D unclear. The V end lost 3 bases, the J end lost 1 base, and 27 bases lay between the germline ends. Germline V lookup: CDR1 ENHRY, CDR2 SYGVKD. The CDR3 is made up of 20 amino acids. The CDR3 loop is CAISDTSGKDLRGTQETQYF. CDR3 bases: TGTGCCATCAGTGATACGTCAGGAAAGGACCTACGCGGAACCCAAGAGACCCAGTACTTC.

The rearrangement links TRBV7-6 to TRBJ1-1; D is possibly TRBD1 (6 bases). The germline V gene encodes CDR1 SGHVS and CDR2 FNYEAQ. The CDR3 loop spans 17 amino acids. Trimming left V 0 bases short and J 6 bases short, with 20 bases between. The CDR3 region has the DNA TGTGCCAGCAGCTTAGCGAAGACAGGTGAAGGCTGGGCTGAAGCTTTCTTT. This encodes CASSLAKTGEGWAEAFF.

This clone was seen a handful of times. The gene calls are TRBV5-6 and TRBJ2-4; D might be TRBD1 (6 bases). CDR1 and CDR2 (germline): SGHDT, YYEEEE. The V gene lost 4 bases and the J gene lost 8 bases, with 25 bases spanning the gap. This CDR3 is built from 17 residues. The CDR3 here is CASSIGRDKGLPDIQYF. CDR3 bases: TGTGCCAGCAGCATTGGAAGGGACAAAGGTCTTCCGGACATTCAGTACTTC.

The CDR3 DNA reads TGTGCCAGCAGCAGGGGTACAGGCAATTATGGCTACACCTTC. Amino acids: CASSRGTGNYGYTF. This chain links TRBV6-5 with TRBJ1-2, with D perhaps matching TRBD1 (6 bases). The CDR3 is 14 residues long. Per germline, CDR1 MNHEY and CDR2 SVGAGI. The V and J ends lost 6 bases and 5 bases respectively, with 16 bases between them.

This clone was counted between two and nine times. The chain couples TRBV10-3 to TRBJ2-3; D tentatively fits TRBD1 or TRBD2 (5 bases each). V gave up 6 bases and J gave up 1 base, with 11 bases separating them. Germline values: CDR1 ENHRY, CDR2 SYGVKD. The CDR3 is 14 amino acids. CDR3 protein: CAISARDRTDTQYF. DNA of the CDR3: TGTGCCATCAGCGCTCGGGACCGCACAGATACGCAGTATTTT.

Only a few counts were recorded for this clone. The V gene is TRBV4-1, the J gene TRBJ2-3, with 7 bases matching TRBD1. With V trimmed by 2 bases and J by 0 bases, 2 bases remained unmatched. This CDR3 spans 15 amino acids. Germline CDR1 reads MGHRA; CDR2 reads YSYEKL. The CDR3 DNA reads as TGCGCCAGCAGCCAACGACAGGGCAGCACAGATACGCAGTATTTT. This gives the protein CASSQRQGSTDTQYF.

V gene TRBV5-4 combines with J gene TRBJ1-2; 7 bases fit TRBD1. J was trimmed by 6 bases and V by 4 bases; bases with no gene match: 6. Germline CDR1 and CDR2: SGHNT and YYREEE (reference sequence). This CDR3 has 13 amino acids. The CDR3 reads CASSRQGEDGYTF. CDR3 DNA: TGTGCCAGCAGCCGACAGGGCGAAGATGGCTACACCTTC.

The V call is TRBV5-4, the J call TRBJ2-3, with D unclear. Germline V gene lookup returns CDR1 SGHNT and CDR2 YYREEE (reference sequence). Between the trimmed V and J ends, which lost 7 bases and 1 base, there was a span of 10 bases. The CDR3 is 13 amino acids. The CDR3, as DNA: TGTGCCAGCTACCTCGCCGGCACAGATACGCAGTATTTT. Its protein product is CASYLAGTDTQYF.

V and J are TRBV29-1 and TRBJ1-1; TRBD1 might be the D (5 bases). V lost 8 bases, J lost 4 bases, and 14 bases lay in between. Germline lookup yields CDR1 SQVTM and CDR2 ANQGSEA. This CDR3 is built from 12 residues. The CDR3 DNA follows: TGCAGCCCCCTGGTGGGGGGCACTGAAGCTTTCTTT. It codes for CSPLVGGTEAFF.

This clone has only a few counts. Other DNA sequences in this sample translate to the same CDR3. The rearrangement joins TRBV20-1 to TRBJ1-1; no reliable D call. Germline loops: CDR1 DFQATT, CDR2 SNEGSKA (reference sequence). This CDR3 has 10 amino acids. V lost 2 bases and J 5 bases, leaving 3 bases between the germline ends. The CDR3 reads CSARRTEAFF. In DNA form, the CDR3 reads TGCAGTGCTAGAAGGACTGAAGCTTTCTTT.

This sequence joins TRBV7-8 and TRBJ1-1; the D is unclear. Germline CDR1 SGHVS, CDR2 FQNEAQ. The CDR3 runs to 12 residues. Trimming left V 5 bases short and J 5 bases short, with 9 bases between. The CDR3 is CASSPRGTEAFF. The CDR3 nucleotides are TGTGCCAGCAGCCCCCGAGGAACTGAAGCTTTCTTT.

The chain carries TRBV7-9 and TRBJ2-1, with TRBD2 as a possible D gene (6 bases). V lost 7 bases, J lost 8 bases, and 24 bases lay in between. Germline V CDR1 and CDR2: SEHNR, FQNEAQ (reference sequence). This CDR3 comprises 16 residues. CDR3 in DNA: TGTGCCAGCACCGTCGGGAGCCGGCCGGGGCCGGATGAGCAGTTCTTC. Translating it yields CASTVGSRPGPDEQFF.

This clone has only a few counts. This chain links TRBV23-1 with TRBJ2-3; tentatively, D is TRBD2 (6 bases). TRBV23-1 is flagged as an ORF with uncertain function. There are 14 residues in the CDR3. Trimming stripped 8 bases from V and 4 bases from J, with 16 bases between. This CDR3 reads CASPTPPGADTQYF. The CDR3 bases are TGCGCCAGCCCTACCCCTCCGGGGGCAGATACGCAGTATTTT.

This clone was observed a few times. The genes are TRBV28 and TRBJ1-2; TRBD1 might be the D (5 bases). The CDR3 consists of 13 residues. V was clipped by 6 bases and J by 4 bases, with 12 bases between them. CDR1 and CDR2 from the germline V gene are MDHEN and SYDVKM. In DNA, the CDR3 is TGTGCCAGCAGCACCAGGGTTCCCTATGGCTACACCTTC. It yields the protein CASSTRVPYGYTF.

The chain uses TRBV29-1 and TRBJ2-7; D perhaps matches TRBD2 (6 bases). This CDR3 has 12 residues. V lost 4 bases to trimming and J lost 2 bases, with 9 bases between them. Germline V gives CDR1 SQVTM, CDR2 ANQGSEA. CDR3 nucleotides: TGCAGCGTTGGGAGGGGACCCTACGAGCAGTACTTC. Its protein is CSVGRGPYEQYF.

This clone came up a few times. The CDR3 DNA follows: TGTGCCAGCTCAAGCCGGACAGCGATGAACACTGAAGCTTTCTTT. This sequence encodes CASSSRTAMNTEAFF. The chain uses TRBV18 and TRBJ1-1, with D possibly TRBD1 on 6 matching bases. This CDR3 has 15 residues. Trimming took 5 bases from V and 0 from J, leaving 13 bases between them. CDR1 is KGHSH and CDR2 is LQKENI in the germline V gene.

The chain combines TRBV18 with TRBJ2-7; D may be TRBD1 (7 bases). Trimming shortened V by 3 bases and J by 6 bases, and 15 bases separated the two germline ends. This CDR3 region has 14 residues. Germline-derived CDR1 and CDR2 are KGHSH and LQKENI. The CDR3, as DNA: TGTGCCAGCTCACCGCTACAGGGGACTGGCGAGCAGTACTTC. It codes for CASSPLQGTGEQYF. Full variable domain (remainder filled in from reference TRBV18 and TRBJ2-7): NAGVMQNPRHLVRRRGQEARLRCSPMKGHSHVYWYRQLPEEGLKFMVYLQKENIIDESGMPKERFSAEFPKEGPSILRIQQVVRGDSAAYFCASSPLQGTGEQYFGPGTRLTVT.

The chain couples TRBV6-1 to TRBJ1-1; maybe TRBD1 (5 bases). The CDR3 loop spans 12 amino acids. Germline V gene sequence: CDR1 MNHNS, CDR2 SASEGT. The ends were cut back, 3 bases at V and 6 bases at J, with 8 bases in the middle. As DNA, the CDR3 is TGTGCCAGCAGTGAGGGGGTCCCTGAAGCTTTCTTT. Translating it yields CASSEGVPEAFF.

This clone was found a few times. The chain has TRBV6-5 and TRBJ1-5; 7 bases agree with TRBD1. Germline trimming cut 0 bases from V and 6 bases from J; bases unmatched to any gene: 5. The germline gives CDR1 MNHEY, CDR2 SVGAGI. CDR3 length equals 15 residues. The CDR3 is CASSYSLDRVQPQHF. The CDR3 region has the DNA TGTGCCAGCAGTTACTCCTTAGACAGGGTTCAGCCCCAGCATTTT.

The sample holds a few counts of this clone. Here the CDR3 reads CASSTRQGAYEQYF. In nucleotides, the CDR3 is TGCGCCAGCAGCACCCGACAGGGGGCCTACGAGCAGTACTTC. The chain has TRBV4-1 and TRBJ2-7; the match to TRBD1 covers 9 bases. The V and J ends lost 5 bases and 2 bases, in that order; junction bases with no gene match: 4. The CDR3 contains 14 residues. Per germline, CDR1 MGHRA and CDR2 YSYEKL.

This clone was seen a handful of times. V and J are TRBV30 and TRBJ2-1; TRBD2 matches 10 bases. Germline V lookup: CDR1 GTSNPN, CDR2 SVGIG (reference sequence). The CDR3 runs 13 residues. V lost 4 bases to trimming and J lost 9 bases; unmatched junction nucleotides: 6. The DNA for the CDR3 is TGTGCCTGGAACGTGGCTAGCGGGGGTGAGCAGTTCTTC. Its protein product is CAWNVASGGEQFF.

This chain connects TRBV2 to TRBJ2-7; D remains ambiguous. V was cut by 1 base and J by 3 bases, with 4 bases left in between. Germline CDR1 SNHLY, CDR2 FYNNEI. CDR3 length: 12 amino acids. Written as DNA, the CDR3 is TGTGCCAGCAGTGAAGTAGTCTACGAGCAGTACTTC. Encoded protein: CASSEVVYEQYF.